This T cell receptor (beta chain) was recorded in a study of shared clonotypes between healthy human individuals. This CDR3 has 14 amino acids. V dropped 0 bases and J dropped 2 bases, with 7 bases sitting between them. From germline, CDR1 is SGHDT and CDR2 YYEEEE. At the deep level, the assay was run. Input per replicate PCR of unsorted PBMC was about 330 ng DNA, corresponding to 25,000 to 30,000 T cell genomes. Only in-frame clones appear in the TCRdb table, and some are missing; sequencing was by immunoSEQ multiplex PCR. Of some 500,000 clones listed, around 80% were seen once; the top ten hold approximately 12%. Those who donated, Caucasian adults without exception, all lived in Nashville, Tennessee.

This TCR came from a woman aged 40 to 55 in good health. Some clones in this sample may be carry-over from other donors' samples. The material sequenced was PBMCs. The chain is built from TRBV5-6 and TRBJ2-3; D unresolved. CDR3 sequence: CASSLERYTDTQYF. The CDR3, as DNA: TGTGCCAGCAGCTTGGAACGTTACACAGATACGCAGTATTTT.